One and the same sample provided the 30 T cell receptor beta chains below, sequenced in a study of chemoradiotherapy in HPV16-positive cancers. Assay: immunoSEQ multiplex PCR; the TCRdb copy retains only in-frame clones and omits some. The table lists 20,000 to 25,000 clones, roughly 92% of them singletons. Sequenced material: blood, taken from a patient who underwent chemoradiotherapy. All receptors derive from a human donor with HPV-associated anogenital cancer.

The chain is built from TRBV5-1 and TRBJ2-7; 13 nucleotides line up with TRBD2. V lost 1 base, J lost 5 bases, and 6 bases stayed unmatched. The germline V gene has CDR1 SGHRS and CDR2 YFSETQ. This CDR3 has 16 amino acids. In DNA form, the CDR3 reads TGCGCCAGCAGCTTGAGGACTAGCGGGAGTCCCCACGAGCAGTACTTC. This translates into CASSLRTSGSPHEQYF.

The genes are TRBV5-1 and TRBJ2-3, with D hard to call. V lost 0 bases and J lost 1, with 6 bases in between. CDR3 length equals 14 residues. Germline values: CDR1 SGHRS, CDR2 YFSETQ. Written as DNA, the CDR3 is TGCGCCAGCAGCTTGGACCAGCGCACAGATACGCAGTATTTT. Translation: CASSLDQRTDTQYF.

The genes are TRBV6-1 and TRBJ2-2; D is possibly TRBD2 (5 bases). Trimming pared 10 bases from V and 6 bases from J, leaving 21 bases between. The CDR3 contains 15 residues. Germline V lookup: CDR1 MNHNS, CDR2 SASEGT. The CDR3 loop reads CATFSGEGEAGELFF. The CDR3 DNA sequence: TGTGCCACCTTTTCCGGTGAGGGTGAGGCCGGGGAGCTGTTTTTT.

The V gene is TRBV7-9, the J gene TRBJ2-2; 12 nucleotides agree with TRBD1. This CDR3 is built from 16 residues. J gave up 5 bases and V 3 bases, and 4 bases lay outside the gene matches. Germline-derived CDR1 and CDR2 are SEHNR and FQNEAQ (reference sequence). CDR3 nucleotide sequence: TGTGCCAGCAGCTTTGGGGACAGGGGGCGAACCGGGGAGCTGTTTTTT. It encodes CASSFGDRGRTGELFF.

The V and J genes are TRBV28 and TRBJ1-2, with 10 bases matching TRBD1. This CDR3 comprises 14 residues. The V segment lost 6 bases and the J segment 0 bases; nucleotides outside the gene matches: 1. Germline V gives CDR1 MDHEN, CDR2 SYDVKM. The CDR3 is CASRGQGTNYGYTF. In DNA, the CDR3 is TGTGCCAGCAGGGGACAGGGGACTAACTATGGCTACACCTTC.

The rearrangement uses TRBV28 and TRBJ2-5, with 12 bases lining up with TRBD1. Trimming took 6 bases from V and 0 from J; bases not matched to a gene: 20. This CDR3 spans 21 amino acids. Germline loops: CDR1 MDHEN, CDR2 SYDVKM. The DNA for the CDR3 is TGTGCCAGCAGGAAATATCGGGGGACAGGGGGCGCTTCCCGGTACCAAGAGACCCAGTACTTC. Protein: CASRKYRGTGGASRYQETQYF.

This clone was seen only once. The CDR3 region is CASSQGRGSYEQYF. The CDR3 DNA is TGTGCCAGTAGTCAGGGGAGGGGATCCTACGAGCAGTACTTC. The rearrangement joins TRBV19 to TRBJ2-7; maybe TRBD2 (7 bases). Trimming left V 5 bases short and J 1 base short, with 12 bases between. Germline values: CDR1 LNHDA, CDR2 SQIVND (reference sequence). This CDR3 region has 14 residues.

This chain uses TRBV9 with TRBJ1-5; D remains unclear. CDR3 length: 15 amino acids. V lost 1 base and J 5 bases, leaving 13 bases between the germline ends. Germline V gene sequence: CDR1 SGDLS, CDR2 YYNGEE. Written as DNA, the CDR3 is TGTGCCAGCAGCGTATATGCGGGGTTCGATCAGCCCCAGCATTTT. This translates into CASSVYAGFDQPQHF.

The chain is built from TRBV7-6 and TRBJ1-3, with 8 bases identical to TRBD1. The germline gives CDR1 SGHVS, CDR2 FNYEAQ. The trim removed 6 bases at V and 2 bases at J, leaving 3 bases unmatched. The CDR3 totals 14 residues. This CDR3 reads CASSPRGPGNTIYF. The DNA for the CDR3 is TGTGCCAGCAGTCCCAGGGGGCCTGGAAACACCATATATTTT.

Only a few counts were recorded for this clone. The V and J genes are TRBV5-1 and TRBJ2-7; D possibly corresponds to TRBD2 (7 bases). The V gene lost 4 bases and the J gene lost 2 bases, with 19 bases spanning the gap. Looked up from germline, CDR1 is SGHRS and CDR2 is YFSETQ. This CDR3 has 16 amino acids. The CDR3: CASSPGLAGATYEQYF. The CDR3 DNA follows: TGCGCCAGCAGCCCGGGACTGGCGGGGGCGACCTACGAGCAGTACTTC.

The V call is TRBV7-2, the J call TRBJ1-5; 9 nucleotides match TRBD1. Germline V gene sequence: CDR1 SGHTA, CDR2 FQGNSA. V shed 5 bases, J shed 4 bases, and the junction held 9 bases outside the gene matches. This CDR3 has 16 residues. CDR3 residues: CASSRWVGTGNQPQHF. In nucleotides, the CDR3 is TGTGCCAGCAGCCGGTGGGTGGGGACAGGGAATCAGCCCCAGCATTTT.

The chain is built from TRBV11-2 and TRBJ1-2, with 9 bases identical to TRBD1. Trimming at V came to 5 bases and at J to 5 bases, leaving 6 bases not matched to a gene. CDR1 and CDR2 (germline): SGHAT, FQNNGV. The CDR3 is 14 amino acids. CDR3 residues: CASSPGTGPYGYTF. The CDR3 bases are TGTGCCAGCAGCCCAGGGACAGGGCCGTATGGCTACACCTTC.

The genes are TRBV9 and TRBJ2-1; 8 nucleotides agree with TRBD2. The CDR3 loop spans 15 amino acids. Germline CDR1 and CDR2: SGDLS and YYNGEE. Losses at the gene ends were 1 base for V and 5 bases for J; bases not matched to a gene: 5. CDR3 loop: CASSVQSGSNNEQFF. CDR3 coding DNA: TGTGCCAGCAGCGTACAAAGCGGGAGTAACAATGAGCAGTTCTTC.

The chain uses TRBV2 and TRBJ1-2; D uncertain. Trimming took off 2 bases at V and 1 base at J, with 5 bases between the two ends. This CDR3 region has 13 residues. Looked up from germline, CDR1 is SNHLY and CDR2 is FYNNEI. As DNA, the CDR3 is TGTGCCAGCAGTGAACCTTTTAACTATGGCTACACCTTC. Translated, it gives CASSEPFNYGYTF.

CDR3 sequence reads: CASSQVRDRPHGELFF. The CDR3 bases are TGCGCCAGCAGCCAAGTAAGGGACAGGCCGCACGGGGAGCTGTTTTTT. The chain couples TRBV4-1 to TRBJ2-2; TRBD1 matches at 8 bases. The CDR3 runs to 16 residues. The junction had 8 bases not matched to a gene; V was cut back by 1 base and J by 7 bases. CDR1 MGHRA and CDR2 YSYEKL come from the germline V gene.

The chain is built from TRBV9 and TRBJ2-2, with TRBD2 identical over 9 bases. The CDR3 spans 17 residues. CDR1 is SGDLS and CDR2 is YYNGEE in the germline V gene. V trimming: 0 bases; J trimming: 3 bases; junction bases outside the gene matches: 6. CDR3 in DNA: TGTGCCAGCAGCGTAGTGGCAAGCGGGAGGCACACCGGGGAGCTGTTTTTT. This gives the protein CASSVVASGRHTGELFF.

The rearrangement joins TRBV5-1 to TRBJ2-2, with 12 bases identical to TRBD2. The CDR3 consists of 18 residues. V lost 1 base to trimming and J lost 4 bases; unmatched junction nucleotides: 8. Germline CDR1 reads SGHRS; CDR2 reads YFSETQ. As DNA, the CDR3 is TGCGCCAGCAGCTTGTTCGGACTAGCGGGGAGAATCACCGGGGAGCTGTTTTTT. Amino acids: CASSLFGLAGRITGELFF. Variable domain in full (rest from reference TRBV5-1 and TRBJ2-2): KAGVTQTPRYLIKTRGQQVTLSCSPISGHRSVSWYQQTPGQGLQFLFEYFSETQRNKGNFPGRFSGRQFSNSRSEMNVSTLELGDSALYLCASSLFGLAGRITGELFFGEGSRLTVL.

Written as DNA, the CDR3 is TGCGCCAGCAGCGCCCCCAACCCCGGGACAGGGGGTGGCTACACCTTC. Translated: CASSAPNPGTGGGYTF. The J gene is TRBJ1-2, the V gene TRBV5-1; 11 bases fit TRBD1. The CDR3 contains 16 residues. The ends lost 4 bases at V and 7 bases at J; junction bases unmatched: 12. Germline V gives CDR1 SGHRS, CDR2 YFSETQ.

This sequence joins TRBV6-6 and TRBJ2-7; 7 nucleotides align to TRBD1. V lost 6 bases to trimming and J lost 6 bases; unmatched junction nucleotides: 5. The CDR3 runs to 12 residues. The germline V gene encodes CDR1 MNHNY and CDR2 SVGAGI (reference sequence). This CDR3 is CASSATGAEQYF. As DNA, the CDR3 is TGTGCCAGCAGCGCTACAGGGGCCGAGCAGTACTTC.

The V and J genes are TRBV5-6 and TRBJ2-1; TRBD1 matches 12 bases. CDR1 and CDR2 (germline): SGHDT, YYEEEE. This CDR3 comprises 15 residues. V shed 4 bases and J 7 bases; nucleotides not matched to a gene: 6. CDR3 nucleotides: TGTGCCAGCAGCCCACGGGACAGGGGGCCTAATGAGCAGTTCTTC. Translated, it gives CASSPRDRGPNEQFF.

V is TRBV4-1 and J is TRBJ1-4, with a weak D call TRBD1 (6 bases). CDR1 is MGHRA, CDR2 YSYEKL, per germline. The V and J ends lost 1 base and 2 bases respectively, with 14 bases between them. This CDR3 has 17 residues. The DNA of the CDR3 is TGCGCCAGCAGCCAAGCGCTATTACAGGGCACTAATGAAAAACTGTTTTTT. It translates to CASSQALLQGTNEKLFF.

In DNA, the CDR3 is TGTGCCAGCAGCGTAGGGGAGGGTTTGGACAATGAGCAGTTCTTC. Translated, it gives CASSVGEGLDNEQFF. The chain links TRBV9 to TRBJ2-1, with TRBD2 matching over 7 bases. CDR1 and CDR2 from the germline V gene are SGDLS and YYNGEE. J was trimmed by 5 bases and V by 0 bases; bases with no gene match: 5. This CDR3 spans 15 amino acids. Full variable domain (missing parts from reference TRBV9 and TRBJ2-1): DSGVTQTPKHLITATGQRVTLRCSPRSGDLSVYWYQQSLDQGLQFLIQYYNGEERAKGNILERFSAQQFPDLHSELNLSSLELGDSALYFCASSVGEGLDNEQFFGPGTRLTVL.

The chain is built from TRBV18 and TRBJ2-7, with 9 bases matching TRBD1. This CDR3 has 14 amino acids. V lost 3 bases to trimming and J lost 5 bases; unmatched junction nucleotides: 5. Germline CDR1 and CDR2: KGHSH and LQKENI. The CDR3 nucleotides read TGTGCCAGCTCACCCGGGACAGGGCTTAACGAGCAGTACTTC. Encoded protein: CASSPGTGLNEQYF.

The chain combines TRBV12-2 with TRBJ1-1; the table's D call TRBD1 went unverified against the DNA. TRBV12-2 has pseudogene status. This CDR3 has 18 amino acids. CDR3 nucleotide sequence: TGTGCAAGTCGCTTAGCGCACGGGACAGGTCATGGGGACACTGAAGCTTTCTTT. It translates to CASRLAHGTGHGDTEAFF.

CDR3 bases: TGTGCCAGCAGCTTAGTGGCGACTGCCCGCTCTGGAAACACCATATATTTT. Its translation is CASSLVATARSGNTIYF. This rearrangement joins TRBV7-9 to TRBJ1-3; D is unresolved. V shed 1 base and J shed 0 bases, with 13 bases lying between them. The CDR3 has 17 amino acids. Germline V gene lookup returns CDR1 SEHNR and CDR2 FQNEAQ (reference sequence).

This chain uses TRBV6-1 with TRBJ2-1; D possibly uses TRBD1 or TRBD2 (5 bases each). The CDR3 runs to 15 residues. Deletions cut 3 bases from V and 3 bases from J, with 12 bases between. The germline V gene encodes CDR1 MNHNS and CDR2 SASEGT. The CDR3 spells CASSDRDGVYNEQFF. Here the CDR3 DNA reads TGTGCCAGCAGTGACCGGGACGGAGTCTACAATGAGCAGTTCTTC.

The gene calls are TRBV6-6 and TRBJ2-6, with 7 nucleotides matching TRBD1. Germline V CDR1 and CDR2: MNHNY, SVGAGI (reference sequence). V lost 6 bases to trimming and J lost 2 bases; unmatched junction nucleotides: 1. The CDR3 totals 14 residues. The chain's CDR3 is CASRDRAGANVLTF. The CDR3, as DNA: TGTGCCAGCAGAGACAGGGCTGGGGCCAACGTCCTGACTTTC.

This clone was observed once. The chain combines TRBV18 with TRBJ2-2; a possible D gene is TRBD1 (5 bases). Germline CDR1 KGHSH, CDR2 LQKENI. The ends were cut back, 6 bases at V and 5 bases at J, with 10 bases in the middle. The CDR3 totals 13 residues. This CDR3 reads CASSTDPTGELFF. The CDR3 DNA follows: TGTGCCAGCTCGACAGATCCTACCGGGGAGCTGTTTTTT.

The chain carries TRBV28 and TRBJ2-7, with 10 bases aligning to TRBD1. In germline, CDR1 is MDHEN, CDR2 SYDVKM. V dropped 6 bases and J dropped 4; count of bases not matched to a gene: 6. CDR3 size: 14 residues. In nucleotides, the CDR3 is TGTGCCAGCAGACCGACAGGGGGCATGTACGAGCAGTACTTC. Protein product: CASRPTGGMYEQYF.

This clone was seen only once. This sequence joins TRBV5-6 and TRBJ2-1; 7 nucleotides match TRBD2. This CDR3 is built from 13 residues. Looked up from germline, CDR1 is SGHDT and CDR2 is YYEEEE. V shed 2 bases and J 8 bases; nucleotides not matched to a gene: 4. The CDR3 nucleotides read TGTGCCAGCAGCTTAGGACGGGGGGATGAGCAGTTCTTC. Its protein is CASSLGRGDEQFF.